These T cell receptor beta chains were read from a single sample in a study of regulatory T cells in long-lasting Graves disease. TCRdb fed the multiplex PCR reads into MiXCR, producing one record per CDR3 protein. The sample lists about 450,000 distinct CDR3 sequences; about 16% were seen once. The sample was also linked to a second study, of T cells in Graves' hyperthyroidism and ophthalmopathy.

The specimen was peripheral blood mononuclear cells (PBMCs), collected at new diagnosis, from a patient treated with antithyroid drugs. The receptors were gathered from a young woman with Graves disease. Both conserved end residues are part of each CDR3. A D gene is named only where the DNA matches it firmly. Where a row states a size, it is once, few, many or the class of an expanded clone; other rows omit it.

clone_size j_call d_call v_call cdr3_nt cdr3_aa
many TRBJ1-1 . TRBV6-2/TRBV6-3 TGTGCCAGCAGGCCCCTCCAGGGGACGAACACTGAAGCTTTCTTT CASRPLQGTNTEAFF
many TRBJ2-1 . TRBV7-8 TGTGCCAGCAGCTCCGGTCCTTGGGGCAGTGGCAATGAGCAGTTCTTC CASSSGPWGSGNEQFF
. TRBJ2-3 . TRBV7-2 TGTGCCAGCACCCTACCCACAGATACGCAGTATTTT CASTLPTDTQYF
few TRBJ1-5 . TRBV19 TGTGCCAGTAGCCGGCCGGGGGTCCGGGAGCCCCAGCATTTT CASSRPGVREPQHF
many TRBJ2-2 TRBD2 TRBV27 TGTGCCAGCAGCCGGTGGCTAGCGGGGAACACCGGGGAGCTGTTTTTT CASSRWLAGNTGELFF
many TRBJ2-7 . TRBV28 TGTGCCAGCAGTTTATTTGGGACTGTCTCCTACGAGCAGTACTTC CASSLFGTVSYEQYF
many TRBJ2-5 . TRBV6-1 TGTGCCAGCAGTACTTCAGACAGATTCGAGACCCAGTACTTC CASSTSDRFETQYF
few TRBJ2-7 . TRBV5-1 TGCGCCAGCAGCTTCCGGGACTTCACCTACGAGCAGTACTTC CASSFRDFTYEQYF
many TRBJ1-2 TRBD1 TRBV27 TGTGCCAGCAGGGGACAGGGACGGGTCGAGGATGGCTACACCTTC CASRGQGRVEDGYTF
many TRBJ2-2 . TRBV7-8 TGTGCCAGCAGCGCTCCAAAGAACACCGGGGAGCTGTTTTTT CASSAPKNTGELFF
few TRBJ2-7 . TRBV5-1 TGCGCCAGCAAGGTAGTGCAGGGTATCGGCGAGCAGTACTTC CASKVVQGIGEQYF
many TRBJ2-5 . TRBV20-1 TGCAGTGCTCGGGAACAGGGAATGCGAGAGACCCAGTACTTC CSAREQGMRETQYF
. TRBJ2-7 TRBD2 TRBV4-2 TGTGCCAGCAGCCAAGAAGGGAAGCGGGGGAGCTCCTACGAGCAGTACTTC CASSQEGKRGSSYEQYF
many TRBJ2-5 . TRBV2 TGTGCCACCAAGTGGGGCTCACAAGAGACCCAGTACTTC CATKWGSQETQYF
many TRBJ2-2 . TRBV15 TGTGCCACCAGCCCTTCAGGCACCGGGGAGCTGTTTTTT CATSPSGTGELFF
few TRBJ2-1 . TRBV27 TGTGCCAGCAGTCCGGTTCTCGGCCAATACAATGAGCAGTTCTTC CASSPVLGQYNEQFF
many TRBJ1-2 . TRBV2 TGTGCCAGCAGCTTCACAGGGTCGGATGGCTACACCTTC CASSFTGSDGYTF
. TRBJ2-7 TRBD2 TRBV20-1 TGCAGTGCCCATATCCTTACGGGACTAGCGGGATTCTACGAGCAGTACTTC CSAHILTGLAGFYEQYF
many TRBJ2-7 TRBD2 TRBV18 TGTGCCAGCTCACCTAGCGGGGTAACCTACGAGCAGTACTTC CASSPSGVTYEQYF
. TRBJ1-1 . TRBV24-1 TGTGCCACCAGTGAGGAGACAGGTACTGAAGCTTTCTTT CATSEETGTEAFF
few TRBJ1-4 TRBD1 TRBV7-9 TGTGCCAGCAGCCCAAGAGGGACAGGGGATGAAAAACTGTTTTTT CASSPRGTGDEKLFF
many TRBJ2-3 . TRBV20-1 TGCAGTGCCCCCAGAGGGCCGGGAGTGGGGGGTACGCAGTATTTT CSAPRGPGVGGTQYF
. TRBJ2-1 TRBD2 TRBV2 TGTGCCAGCAGGGGACTAGCTCAGAGCTCCTACAATGGGCAGTTCTTC CASRGLAQSSYNGQFF
many TRBJ2-1 TRBD2 TRBV9 TGTGCCAGCAGCGTTTCGAGTTCAGGACTAGCGGTTTACAATGAGCAGTTCTTC CASSVSSSGLAVYNEQFF
few TRBJ1-5 . TRBV19 TGTGCCAGTAGTGGAATGGACAGTGATCAGCCCCAGCATTTT CASSGMDSDQPQHF
many TRBJ2-4 . TRBV11-3 TGTGCCAGCAGCTCATCAATTAGTCCAACGACAGTTTGGGGGCTAAAAAACATTCAGTACTTC CASSSSISPTTVWGLKNIQYF
many TRBJ2-1 TRBD2 TRBV7-9 TGTGCCAGCATCACCGGGACTAGCGGGTACAATGAGCAGTTCTTC CASITGTSGYNEQFF
many TRBJ1-2 TRBD1 TRBV27 TGTGCCAGCAGTTTAGATGAGAATACCGGGACAGGGACGGGCGGCTACACCTTC CASSLDENTGTGTGGYTF
many TRBJ2-1 . TRBV7-8 TGTGCCAGCAGCTTAGAGCAGGGGATCCTCTACAATGAGCAGTTCTTC CASSLEQGILYNEQFF
many TRBJ2-5 TRBD1 TRBV6-1 TGTGCCAGCAGCCCCCGGGACAGGGTTTTACAAGAGACCCAGTACTTC CASSPRDRVLQETQYF
many TRBJ1-5 . TRBV12-3/TRBV12-4 TGTGCCAGCAGTACCTTCGATCAGCCCCAGCATTTT CASSTFDQPQHF
. TRBJ2-1 . TRBV6-1 TGTGCCAGCAGTGCCCGCGGGATAGGAAGCTCCTACAATGAGCAGTTCTTC CASSARGIGSSYNEQFF
. TRBJ2-1 TRBD2 TRBV11-3 TGTGCCAGCAGCTCGGGACTAGCGGGACTTGGGGACAATGAGCAGTTCTTC CASSSGLAGLGDNEQFF
few TRBJ1-6 . TRBV14 TGTGCCAGCAGCCATACAGGGAATTCACCCCTCCACTTT CASSHTGNSPLHF
. TRBJ1-2 . TRBV5-1 TGCGCCAGCAACCGGGGTAAGGGTGGCTACACCTTC CASNRGKGGYTF
many TRBJ2-7 . TRBV5-1 TGCGCCAGCAGCTTGGAGCAGGTGTACGAGCAGTACTTC CASSLEQVYEQYF
many TRBJ2-7 . TRBV10-3 TGTGCCATCAAGGAGGGGGGGCGTAAGGACGAGCAGTACTTC CAIKEGGRKDEQYF
many TRBJ2-3 . TRBV28 TGTGCCAGCAGTTTACGTGGCAGTGTGACGGATACGCAGTATTTT CASSLRGSVTDTQYF
few TRBJ2-3 . TRBV15 TGTGCCACCAGCAGAGATCCCCCTACAGATACGCAGTATTTT CATSRDPPTDTQYF
few TRBJ2-2 . TRBV2 TGTGCCAGCATCACGGGGTGGAACACCGGGGAGCTGTTTTTT CASITGWNTGELFF
many TRBJ2-1 TRBD2 TRBV20-1 TGCAGTGCCGGAGACTGGGGGACTAGCGGTTACAATGAGCAGTTCTTC CSAGDWGTSGYNEQFF
. TRBJ2-7 . TRBV18 TGTGCCAGCTCCCCCCGGGGCAGGGTATCGGGAGAGCAGTACTTC CASSPRGRVSGEQYF
few TRBJ2-1 . TRBV5-1 TGCGCCAGCAGCTTATCGGGCGGGGTAAGCTCCTACAATGAGCAGTTCTTC CASSLSGGVSSYNEQFF
. TRBJ2-7 TRBD1 TRBV10-3 TGTGCCATCAGAGGGACAGGTCACCATAACTTTTTCTCCTACGAGCAGTACTTC CAIRGTGHHNFFSYEQYF
many TRBJ2-3 . TRBV12-3/TRBV12-4 TGTGCCAGCAGTAAGCTAGCTTCAATGGTAGATACGCAGTATTTT CASSKLASMVDTQYF
. TRBJ2-2 . TRBV24-1 TGTGCCACCAGTGAACCTCATGCCACCGGGGAGCTGTTTTTT CATSEPHATGELFF
many TRBJ2-1 . TRBV7-2 TGTGCCAGCAGTCCTCGGCCTTACAATGAGCAGTTCTTC CASSPRPYNEQFF
. TRBJ1-4 . TRBV18 TGTGCCAGCTCACCACTAGTAACAGGGATTGCAAATGAAAAACTGTTTTTT CASSPLVTGIANEKLFF
. TRBJ2-5 TRBD1 TRBV5-5 TGTGCCAGCAGCGGACGACAGGGTTTACAAGAGACCCAGTACTTC CASSGRQGLQETQYF
many TRBJ1-4 TRBD1 TRBV2 TGTGCCAGCAGGGGACAGGGGCTTGAAAAACTGTTTTTT CASRGQGLEKLFF
few TRBJ2-3 . TRBV9 TGTGCCAGCAGCGTAGAGGTAGATACGCAGTATTTT CASSVEVDTQYF
few TRBJ2-3 . TRBV30 TGTGCCTGGAGTACGAAAGATACGCAGTATTTT CAWSTKDTQYF
many TRBJ2-1 . TRBV28 TGTGCCAGCAGTTTATTCCAGACCGTGGGATACAATGAGCAGTTCTTC CASSLFQTVGYNEQFF